The next 15 T cell receptor beta chains were all read from a single sample in a study of T cells in Graves' hyperthyroidism and ophthalmopathy. Using RNA transcripts as the source, TCR beta CDR3 regions were amplified. TCR CDR3 underwent first-round RT-PCR with the HTBI primer set. TCRdb itself ran the multiplex PCR reads through MiXCR, one entry per CDR3 protein. Of 400,000 to 600,000 distinct CDR3 sequences listed, less than 25% were seen once; the top ten hold about 26%. Sequencing was carried out using blood. The source of these receptors is a man between 18 and 35 years old with Graves' hyperthyroidism.

At least ten counts were recorded for this clonotype. The chain combines TRBV28 with TRBJ1-2, with a weak D call TRBD1 (5 bases). This CDR3 is 15 amino acids long. The germline V gene has CDR1 MDHEN and CDR2 SYDVKM. V lost 5 bases to trimming and J lost 0 bases, with 13 bases between them. The CDR3 protein is CASSGPGGANYGYTF. In nucleotides, the CDR3 is TGTGCCAGCAGTGGGCCTGGGGGGGCTAACTATGGCTACACCTTC.

This clonotype was picked up many times. The J gene is TRBJ2-7, the V gene TRBV29-1; the match to TRBD1 covers 9 bases. Germline trimming cut 2 bases from V and 5 bases from J; bases unmatched to any gene: 4. Germline CDR1 SQVTM, CDR2 ANQGSEA. CDR3 length: 13 residues. As DNA, the CDR3 is TGCAGCGTTGAAAGCCGGACAGGGGACGAGCAGTACTTC. Amino acids: CSVESRTGDEQYF.

This clonotype was picked up a small number of times. The rearrangement links TRBV20-1 to TRBJ1-2; D gene ambiguous. Germline CDR1 reads DFQATT; CDR2 reads SNEGSKA (reference sequence). V lost 3 bases and J lost 4, with 18 bases in between. CDR3 length: 15 residues. This CDR3 reads CSARDGIGILYGYTF. As DNA, the CDR3 is TGCAGTGCTAGGGACGGGATAGGGATTCTCTATGGCTACACCTTC.

Many counts were recorded for this clonotype. The rearrangement uses TRBV29-1 and TRBJ1-1; the D is unclear. CDR3 size: 9 residues. Germline lookup yields CDR1 SQVTM and CDR2 ANQGSEA. With 7 bases removed from V and 8 bases from J, the gap between germline ends came to 8 bases. The CDR3 DNA reads TGCAGCGACGCAAACGAAGCTTTCTTT. Residues: CSDANEAFF. Full variable domain (missing parts from reference TRBV29-1 and TRBJ1-1): SAVISQKPSRDICQRGTSLTIQCQVDSQVTMMFWYRQQPGQSLTLIATANQGSEATYESGFVIDKFPISRPNLTFSTLTVSNMSPEDSSIYLCSDANEAFFGQGTRLTVV.

This clonotype was detected many times. V and J are TRBV19 and TRBJ1-5; D perhaps matches TRBD1 (5 bases). Trimming cost V 10 bases and J 6 bases, with 16 bases left between them. The germline gives CDR1 LNHDA, CDR2 SQIVND (reference sequence). This CDR3 is built from 13 residues. CDR3 in amino acids: CATRNSGGQPQHF. The CDR3 coding sequence is TGTGCCACTAGAAATTCGGGGGGTCAGCCCCAGCATTTT.

The chain recombines TRBV4-1 with TRBJ2-7; TRBD2 agrees at 7 bases. The germline V gene encodes CDR1 MGHRA and CDR2 YSYEKL. V shed 2 bases and J 6 bases; nucleotides not matched to a gene: 16. The CDR3 extends over 17 amino acids. For the CDR3, the DNA is TGCGCCAGCAGCCAAAGTCAAGAGCTGGCGGGAGAGGGCGAGCAGTACTTC. Translation gives CASSQSQELAGEGEQYF.

The count of this clonotype is one. The chain combines TRBV4-2 with TRBJ1-5; TRBD1 matches at 8 bases. The V gene end was trimmed by 1 base and the J gene end by 1 base; junction bases not matched to a gene: 3. The CDR3 length is 16 residues. The germline gives CDR1 LGHNA, CDR2 YNFKEQ. CDR3 sequence reads: CASSQAGGGSNQPQHF. The CDR3 coding sequence is TGTGCCAGCAGCCAAGCAGGGGGCGGAAGCAATCAGCCCCAGCATTTT.

The table lists this clonotype with a few counts. V is TRBV6-1 and J is TRBJ1-1; D is ambiguous. Trimming cost V 2 bases and J 0 bases, with 7 bases left between them. The CDR3 runs to 14 residues. Per germline, CDR1 MNHNS and CDR2 SASEGT. In DNA form, the CDR3 reads TGTGCCAGCAGTGAAAGCAGATTGAACACTGAAGCTTTCTTT. It codes for CASSESRLNTEAFF.

This clonotype was recorded a few times. V and J are TRBV5-1 and TRBJ1-1; D call uncertain. Germline values: CDR1 SGHRS, CDR2 YFSETQ. Trimming took 4 bases from V and 10 from J, leaving 17 bases between them. This CDR3 is built from 13 residues. The CDR3 DNA reads TGCGCCAGCAGCCGCGAGGAAGGGAGTTTAGCTTTCTTT. Its protein is CASSREEGSLAFF.

In its sample, this clonotype was seen many times. The rearrangement links TRBV7-9 to TRBJ2-7; D remains unclear. Trimming pared 3 bases from V and 2 bases from J, leaving 11 bases between. The germline V gene encodes CDR1 SEHNR and CDR2 FQNEAQ (reference sequence). This CDR3 spans 14 amino acids. CDR3 loop: CASSLTDLPYEQYF. The CDR3 bases are TGTGCCAGCAGCTTGACTGATTTACCCTACGAGCAGTACTTC.

In its sample, this clonotype was seen a few times. V gene TRBV30 combines with J gene TRBJ1-1; no definite D call. Trimming removed 3 bases from V and 0 bases from J, with 8 bases in between. The CDR3 runs 13 residues. Germline assignment: CDR1 GTSNPN and CDR2 SVGIG (reference sequence). In DNA, the CDR3 is TGTGCCTGGAGCCGGGAAATGAACACTGAAGCTTTCTTT. It is translated as CAWSREMNTEAFF.

This clonotype showed up just a few times. The chain employs TRBV5-1 and TRBJ1-5; tentatively, D is TRBD1 (5 bases). The V and J ends lost 4 bases and 3 bases respectively, with 14 bases between them. The V gene's germline CDR1 is SGHRS and CDR2 YFSETQ. CDR3 length: 15 residues. CDR3 in amino acids: CASSREGRDNQPQHF. DNA of the CDR3: TGCGCCAGCAGCCGGGAGGGGAGAGACAATCAGCCCCAGCATTTT.

The table lists this clonotype with many counts. The V and J genes are TRBV6-1 and TRBJ1-2; D is perhaps TRBD1 (5 bases). Trimming stripped 6 bases from V and 4 bases from J, with 18 bases between. The CDR3 contains 15 residues. CDR1 is MNHNS and CDR2 is SASEGT in the germline V gene. The CDR3 is CASRPLLRGAYGYTF. CDR3 DNA: TGTGCCAGCAGACCCCTTCTGAGGGGAGCCTATGGCTACACCTTC.

This clonotype was counted many times. This chain joins TRBV4-1 and TRBJ1-3, with 8 bases matching TRBD1. CDR1 is MGHRA and CDR2 is YSYEKL in the germline V gene. V dropped 1 base and J dropped 0; count of bases not matched to a gene: 8. The CDR3 runs 18 residues. The CDR3 is CASSQGGQGAFSGNTIYF. CDR3 coding DNA: TGCGCCAGCAGCCAAGGGGGGCAGGGGGCTTTCTCTGGAAACACCATATATTTT.

This clonotype was observed at least ten times. This chain joins TRBV6-2 or TRBV6-3 and TRBJ2-7; 8 nucleotides match TRBD2. Trimming took 5 bases from V and 2 from J; bases not matched to a gene: 2. This CDR3 contains 13 residues. Germline V CDR1 and CDR2: MNHEY, SVGEGT. CDR3 protein: CASSVGLAYEQYF. The CDR3 DNA reads TGTGCCAGCAGTGTGGGACTAGCCTACGAGCAGTACTTC.